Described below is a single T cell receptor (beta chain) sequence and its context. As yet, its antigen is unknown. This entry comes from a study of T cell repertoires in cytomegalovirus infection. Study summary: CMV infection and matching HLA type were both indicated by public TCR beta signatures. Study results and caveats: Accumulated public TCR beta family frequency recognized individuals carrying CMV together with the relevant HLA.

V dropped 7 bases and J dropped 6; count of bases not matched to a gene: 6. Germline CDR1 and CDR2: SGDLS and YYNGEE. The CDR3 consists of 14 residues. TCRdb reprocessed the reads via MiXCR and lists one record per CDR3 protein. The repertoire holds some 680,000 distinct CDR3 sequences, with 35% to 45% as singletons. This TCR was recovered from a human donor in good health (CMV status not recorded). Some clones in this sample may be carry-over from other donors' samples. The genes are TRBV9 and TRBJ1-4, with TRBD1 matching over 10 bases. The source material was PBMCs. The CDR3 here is CASRSGQGDEKLFF. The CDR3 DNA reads TGTGCCAGCCGGTCCGGACAGGGGGATGAAAAACTGTTTTTT. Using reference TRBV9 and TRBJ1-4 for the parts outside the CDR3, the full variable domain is DSGVTQTPKHLITATGQRVTLRCSPRSGDLSVYWYQQSLDQGLQFLIQYYNGEERAKGNILERFSAQQFPDLHSELNLSSLELGDSALYFCASRSGQGDEKLFFGSGTQLSVL.